This T cell receptor (beta chain) emerged from a study of memory CD4+ T cells and cytomegalovirus serostatus. The sort gate was single viable CD3+CD4+CD8-CD45RO+ cells for memory CD4+ T cells. Germline CDR1 is MDHEN and CDR2 is SYDVKM. The ends were cut back, 3 bases at V and 5 bases at J, with 8 bases in the middle. The CDR3 loop spans 12 amino acids. Measured with immunoSEQ multiplex PCR; TCRdb has only the in-frame clones, and not every one. The sample lists around 60,000 clones; about four fifths were seen once. The clonotype was recovered from an adult in good health and CMV-seronegative. Some clones in this sample may be carry-over from other donors' samples. The chain recombines TRBV28 with TRBJ2-7; D gene unclear. Source material: memory CD4+ T cells from blood. CDR3 bases: TGTGCCAGCAGTTTCCAGGTCCACGAGCAGTACTTC. Its translation: CASSFQVHEQYF.